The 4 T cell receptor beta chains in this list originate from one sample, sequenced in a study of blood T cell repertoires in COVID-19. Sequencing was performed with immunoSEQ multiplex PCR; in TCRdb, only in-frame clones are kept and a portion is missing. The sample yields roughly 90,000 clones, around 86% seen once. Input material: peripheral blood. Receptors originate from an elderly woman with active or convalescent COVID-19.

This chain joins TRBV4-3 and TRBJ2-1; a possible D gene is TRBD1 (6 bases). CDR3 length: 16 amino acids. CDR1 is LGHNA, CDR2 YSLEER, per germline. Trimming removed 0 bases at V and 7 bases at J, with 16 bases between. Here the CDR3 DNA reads TGCGCCAGCAGCCAAGATCCAGGGGCAATATGGAATGAGCAGTTCTTC. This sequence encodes CASSQDPGAIWNEQFF.

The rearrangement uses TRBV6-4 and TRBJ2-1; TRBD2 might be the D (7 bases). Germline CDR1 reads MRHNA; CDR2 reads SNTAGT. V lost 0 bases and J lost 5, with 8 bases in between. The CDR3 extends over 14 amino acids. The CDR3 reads CASSDSGGHNEQFF. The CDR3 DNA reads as TGTGCCAGCAGTGACTCGGGGGGGCACAATGAGCAGTTCTTC.

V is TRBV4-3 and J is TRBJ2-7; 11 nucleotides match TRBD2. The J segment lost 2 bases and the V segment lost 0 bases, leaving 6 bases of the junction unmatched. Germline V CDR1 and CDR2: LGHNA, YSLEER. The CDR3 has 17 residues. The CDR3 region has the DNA TGCGCCAGCAGCCAAGATACTCTAGCGGGAGGACCCTACGAGCAGTACTTC. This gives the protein CASSQDTLAGGPYEQYF.

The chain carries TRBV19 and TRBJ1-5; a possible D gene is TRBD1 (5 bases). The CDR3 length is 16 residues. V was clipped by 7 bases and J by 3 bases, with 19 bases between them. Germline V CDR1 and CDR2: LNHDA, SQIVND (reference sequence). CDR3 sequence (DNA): TGTGCCAGTAAAGGGGTGGAAACGCTTCTCAATCAGCCCCAGCATTTT. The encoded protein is CASKGVETLLNQPQHF.